This T cell receptor (beta chain) comes out of a study of T cell responses to AZD1222 COVID-19 vaccine. Study conclusions and caveats: The donors showed a predominance of white British ancestry and of females, with possible underestimation of clonal diversity. Reportedly, nearly half of unique spike TCRs recognized epitopes outside B.1.351/B.1.1.7 mutations.

The germline V gene has CDR1 MNHNY and CDR2 SVGAGI (reference sequence). The CDR3 is 14 residues long. Trimming stripped 5 bases from V and 4 bases from J, with 12 bases between. Second-dose timings of about 4 or about 12 weeks were pooled. Of note for this clone: The antigen remains undetermined.

The protocol was immunoSEQ multiplex PCR, while the TCRdb copy is restricted to in-frame clones and leaves out a portion. The table has some 150,000 clones, about 89% seen once; the top ten hold about a tenth. V is TRBV6-6 and J is TRBJ1-3; D gene uncertain. The source is an adult who received the AZD1222 COVID-19 vaccine. The sample in question was peripheral blood, obtained 28 days after the second AZD1222 dose. The CDR3 nucleotides read TGTGCCAGCAGTCTCAAGGGCGCAGGAAACACCATATATTTT. As protein: CASSLKGAGNTIYF.